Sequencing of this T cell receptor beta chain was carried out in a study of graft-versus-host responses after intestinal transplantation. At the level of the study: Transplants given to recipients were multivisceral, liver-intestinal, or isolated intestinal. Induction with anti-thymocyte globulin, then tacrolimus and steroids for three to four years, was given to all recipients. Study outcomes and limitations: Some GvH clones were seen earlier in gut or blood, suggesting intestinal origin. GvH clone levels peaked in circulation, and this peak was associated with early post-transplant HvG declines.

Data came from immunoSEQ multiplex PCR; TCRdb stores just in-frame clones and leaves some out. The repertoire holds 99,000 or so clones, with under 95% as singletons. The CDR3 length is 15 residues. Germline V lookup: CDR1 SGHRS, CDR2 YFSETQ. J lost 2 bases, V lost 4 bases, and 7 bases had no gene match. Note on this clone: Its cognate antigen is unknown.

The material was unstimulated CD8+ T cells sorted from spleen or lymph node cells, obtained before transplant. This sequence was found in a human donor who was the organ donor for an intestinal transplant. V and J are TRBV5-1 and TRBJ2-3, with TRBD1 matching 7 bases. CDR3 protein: CASSLGTVSTDTQYF. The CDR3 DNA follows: TGCGCCAGCAGCCTAGGGACAGTGTCCACAGATACGCAGTATTTT.